This T cell receptor (beta chain) was found in a study of technical replicates of blood from several donors. This table comes from immunoSEQ multiplex PCR, and its TCRdb copy is limited to in-frame clones, with some not included. In the table there are about 62,000 clones, roughly 98% of which are singletons. The germline gives CDR1 MNHEY, CDR2 SMNVEV (reference sequence). This CDR3 has 14 amino acids. V lost 6 bases to trimming and J lost 5 bases, with 16 bases between them. This clonotype originated in a human donor in good health. Sequenced sample: T cells isolated from PBMCs. V is TRBV27 and J is TRBJ2-5; TRBD2 is a possible D gene (5 bases). The chain's CDR3 is CASSPRTPSETQYF. DNA of the CDR3: TGTGCCAGCAGCCCTAGGACTCCGTCGGAGACCCAGTACTTC.